This TCR beta chain was recorded in a study of T-cell memory formation after mild COVID-19. Study findings and constraints: Detection of some responders pre-infection suggested pre-existing cross-reactive memory T cells participated. Later expanders leaned CD4+, whereas day 15 to 85 contracting clones were balanced CD4/CD8.

After 5'RACE with constant-segment primers, TCR alpha and TCR beta cDNA libraries carrying sample barcodes and UMIs were obtained. Each CDR3 protein gets one entry after TCRdb re-called the 5' RACE reads with MiXCR. This sample has some 450,000 distinct CDR3 sequences; about a sixth occur once, and the top ten carry about 22%. V gave up 4 bases and J gave up 1 base, with 11 bases separating them. The CDR3 runs to 14 residues. Per the germline V gene, CDR1 is SQVTM and CDR2 is ANQGSEA. Remarks on this clonotype: Its specificity is unknown.

The origin of this receptor is a young man who had mild COVID-19 (a few samples of this study predate the infection). Cell type and time point are not known. Material for sequencing was PBMCs or a T cell subset sorted from them (not recorded which). The V call is TRBV29-1, the J call TRBJ2-1, with TRBD1 as a possible D gene (6 bases). CDR3 nucleotides: TGCAGCGTTGTAGGGGGTCTTTCCTACAATGAGCAGTTCTTC. It is translated as CSVVGGLSYNEQFF.